The 9 T cell receptor beta chains listed next were all sequenced from one sample in a study of CD8 T cells in ankylosing spondylitis. TCRdb passed the 5' RACE reads through MiXCR, listing each CDR3 protein once. In the table there are some 270,000 distinct CDR3 sequences, roughly 32% of which are singletons. Sequencing was performed on blood, either unsorted or a sorted T cell fraction (not recorded which). These TCRs come from a male donor with ankylosing spondylitis or in good health (not recorded which).

Only a few counts were recorded for this clonotype. The chain recombines TRBV29-1 with TRBJ2-7; 8 positions match TRBD1. J lost 5 bases, V lost 3 bases, and 6 bases had no gene match. The V gene's germline CDR1 is SQVTM and CDR2 ANQGSEA. The CDR3 spans 13 residues. CDR3 loop: CSVDDRGSDEQYF. CDR3 sequence (DNA): TGCAGCGTTGATGACAGGGGTAGTGACGAGCAGTACTTC.

The V and J genes are TRBV7-6 and TRBJ2-1; D is unresolved. Germline V CDR1 and CDR2: SGHVS, FNYEAQ. The V end lost 5 bases, the J end lost 4 bases, and 9 bases lay between the germline ends. The CDR3 contains 13 residues. CDR3 DNA: TGTGCCAGCAGCCCAACAGTTTACAATGAGCAGTTCTTC. Protein product: CASSPTVYNEQFF.

The rearrangement links TRBV6-5 to TRBJ2-5; TRBD2 matches 13 bases. Germline assignment: CDR1 MNHEY and CDR2 SVGAGI. The CDR3 extends over 19 amino acids. V gave up 0 bases and J gave up 1 base; unmatched junction bases: 8. The CDR3 nucleotides are TGTGCCAGCAGTTACTCGAATTTTCGACTAGCGGGGGGCCAAGAGACCCAGTACTTC. It encodes CASSYSNFRLAGGQETQYF.

The chain joins TRBV6-6 to TRBJ1-5; D not certain. The CDR3 has 13 residues. CDR1 is MNHNY and CDR2 is SVGAGI in the germline V gene (reference sequence). Deletions cut 0 bases from V and 6 bases from J, with 6 bases between. CDR3 loop: CASSYSPGQPQHF. The CDR3 nucleotides read TGTGCCAGCAGTTACTCTCCCGGTCAGCCCCAGCATTTT.

Note on this clonotype: Given the absence of the conserved phenylalanine or tryptophan at the CDR3 end, a read error is likely. The chain combines TRBV29-1 with TRBJ2-1; 7 bases are a match to TRBD1. Trimming took 7 bases from V and 6 from J; bases not matched to a gene: 9. This CDR3 spans 13 amino acids. Germline values: CDR1 SQVTM, CDR2 ANQGSEA. The CDR3 reads CSGGNRGSNEQFL. The DNA for the CDR3 is TGCAGCGGGGGGAACAGGGGTTCCAATGAGCAGTTCCTC.

This clonotype was found a few times. The rearrangement uses TRBV20-1 and TRBJ1-2; perhaps TRBD1 as D (5 bases). Trimming removed 6 bases at V and 4 bases at J, with 18 bases between. The CDR3 runs 14 residues. The germline V gene encodes CDR1 DFQATT and CDR2 SNEGSKA (reference sequence). The CDR3 region is CSALSGIGFYGYTF. DNA for the CDR3: TGCAGTGCGTTATCAGGGATCGGCTTCTATGGCTACACCTTC.

V and J are TRBV20-1 and TRBJ2-3; D ambiguous. The CDR3 spans 14 residues. The germline V gene has CDR1 DFQATT and CDR2 SNEGSKA (reference sequence). The CDR3 DNA follows: TGCAGCGCTCGGATCCCTGGGCTCACAGATACGCAGTATTTT. Residues: CSARIPGLTDTQYF.

This clonotype was recorded a few times. The CDR3 sequence: CASRDSRKSNQPQHF. Here the CDR3 DNA reads TGTGCCAGCCGGGACAGCCGTAAAAGCAATCAGCCCCAGCATTTT. The J gene is TRBJ1-5, the V gene TRBV12-3 or TRBV12-4; TRBD1 matches at 7 bases. J gave up 1 base and V 8 bases, and 8 bases lay outside the gene matches. The length of the CDR3 is 15 residues.

This clonotype has only a few counts. The CDR3 DNA reads as TGCGCCAGCAGCTTGGGAGTTGGGATTGTCTACGAGCAGTACTTC. Protein sequence: CASSLGVGIVYEQYF. This chain connects TRBV5-1 to TRBJ2-7; D is uncertain. Germline CDR1 and CDR2: SGHRS and YFSETQ. Trimming took off 0 bases at V and 3 bases at J, with 13 bases between the two ends. The CDR3 has 15 residues.